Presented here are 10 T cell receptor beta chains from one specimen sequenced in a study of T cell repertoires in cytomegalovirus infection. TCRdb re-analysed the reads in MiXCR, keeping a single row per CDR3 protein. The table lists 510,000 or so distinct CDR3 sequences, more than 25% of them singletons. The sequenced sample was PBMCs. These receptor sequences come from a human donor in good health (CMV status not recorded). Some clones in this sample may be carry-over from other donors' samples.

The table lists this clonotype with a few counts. The CDR3, as DNA: TGTGCCAGCAGCGGGACAGGGGCGCCGACTAATGAAAAACTGTTTTTT. Translating it yields CASSGTGAPTNEKLFF. This rearrangement joins TRBV7-8 to TRBJ1-4; TRBD1 matches at 10 bases. This CDR3 is built from 16 residues. Germline V gives CDR1 SGHVS, CDR2 FQNEAQ. V was pared by 5 bases and J by 2 bases, with 5 bases of the junction left unmatched. Together with reference TRBV7-8 and TRBJ1-4, the CDR3 gives the full variable domain: GAGVSQSPRYKVAKRGQDVALRCDPISGHVSLFWYQQALGQGPEFLTYFQNEAQLDKSGLPSDRFFAERPEGSVSTLKIQRTQQEDSAVYLCASSGTGAPTNEKLFFGSGTQLSVL.

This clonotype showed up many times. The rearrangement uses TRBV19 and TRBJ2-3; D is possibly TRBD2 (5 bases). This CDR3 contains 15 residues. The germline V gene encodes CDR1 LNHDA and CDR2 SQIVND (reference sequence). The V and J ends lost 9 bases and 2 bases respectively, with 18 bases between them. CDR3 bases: TGTGCCAGCGCAAGGACTGCCACTTACACAGATACGCAGTATTTT. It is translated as CASARTATYTDTQYF.

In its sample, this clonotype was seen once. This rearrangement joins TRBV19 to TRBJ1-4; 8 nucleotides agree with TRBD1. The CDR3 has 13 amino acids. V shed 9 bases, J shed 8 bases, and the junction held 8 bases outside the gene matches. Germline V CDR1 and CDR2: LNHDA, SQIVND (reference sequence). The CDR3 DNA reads TGTGCCAGCCAGGACAGGGTGGACGAAAAACTGTTTTTT. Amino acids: CASQDRVDEKLFF.

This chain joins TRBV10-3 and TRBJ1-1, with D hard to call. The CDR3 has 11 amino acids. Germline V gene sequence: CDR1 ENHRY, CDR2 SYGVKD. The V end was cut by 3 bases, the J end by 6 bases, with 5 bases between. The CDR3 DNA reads TGTGCCATCAGTGAAGGATCTGAAGCTTTCTTT. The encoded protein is CAISEGSEAFF.

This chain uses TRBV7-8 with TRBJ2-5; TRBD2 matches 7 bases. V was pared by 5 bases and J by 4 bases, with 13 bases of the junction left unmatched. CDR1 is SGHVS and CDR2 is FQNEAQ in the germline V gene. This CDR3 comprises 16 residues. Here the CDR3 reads CASSPRRLASRETQYF. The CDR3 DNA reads TGTGCCAGCAGCCCCCGCCGACTAGCAAGTCGAGAGACCCAGTACTTC.

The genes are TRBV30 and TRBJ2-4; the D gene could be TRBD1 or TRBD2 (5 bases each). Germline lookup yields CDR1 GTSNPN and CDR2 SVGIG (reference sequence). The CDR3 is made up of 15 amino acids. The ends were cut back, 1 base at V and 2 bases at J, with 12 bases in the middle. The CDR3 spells CAWSAGASTKNIQYF. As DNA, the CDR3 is TGTGCCTGGAGTGCCGGGGCATCGACCAAAAACATTCAGTACTTC.

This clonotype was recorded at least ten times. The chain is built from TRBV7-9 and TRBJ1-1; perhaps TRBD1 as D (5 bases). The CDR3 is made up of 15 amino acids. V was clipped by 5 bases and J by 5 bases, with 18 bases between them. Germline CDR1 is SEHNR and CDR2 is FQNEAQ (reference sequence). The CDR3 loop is CASSAESWGNTEAFF. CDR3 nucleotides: TGTGCCAGCAGCGCAGAATCATGGGGCAATACTGAAGCTTTCTTT.

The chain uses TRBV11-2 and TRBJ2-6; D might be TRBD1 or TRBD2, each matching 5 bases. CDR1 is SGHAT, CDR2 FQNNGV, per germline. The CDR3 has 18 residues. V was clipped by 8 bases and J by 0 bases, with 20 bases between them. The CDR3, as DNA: TGTGCCAGCGCAGATCCGGGACGTTCGTCCTCTGGGGCCAACGTCCTGACTTTC. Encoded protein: CASADPGRSSSGANVLTF.

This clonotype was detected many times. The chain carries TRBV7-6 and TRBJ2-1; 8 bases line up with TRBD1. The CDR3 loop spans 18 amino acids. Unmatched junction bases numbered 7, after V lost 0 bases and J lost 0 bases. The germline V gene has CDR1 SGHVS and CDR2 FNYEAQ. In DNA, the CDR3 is TGTGCCAGCAGCTTAGCTGGCCGGGACAGGAGCTCCTACAATGAGCAGTTCTTC. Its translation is CASSLAGRDRSSYNEQFF.

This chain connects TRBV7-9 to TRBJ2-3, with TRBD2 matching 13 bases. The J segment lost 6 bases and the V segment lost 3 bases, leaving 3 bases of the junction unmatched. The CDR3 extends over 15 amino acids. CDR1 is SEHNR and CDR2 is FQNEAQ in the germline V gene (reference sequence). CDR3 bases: TGTGCCAGCAGCTTCCGGACTAGCGGGAGTGATACGCAGTATTTT. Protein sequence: CASSFRTSGSDTQYF.